One TCR beta chain is described in this entry. These data come from a study of T cell changes during pregnancy in multiple sclerosis. The table came from immunoSEQ multiplex PCR; TCRdb's copy has only in-frame clones and leaves some out. The sample carries around 62,000 clones, around nine tenths recorded once. The starting material was peripheral blood, obtained in the third trimester of pregnancy. The source of this sequence is a female donor with multiple sclerosis, enrolled in a pregnancy study.

The CDR3, as DNA: TGTGCCAGCAGCTCGCCCTCGACTAGCGGGAGGAGCGAGCAGTACTTC. The encoded protein is CASSSPSTSGRSEQYF. The chain recombines TRBV7-9 with TRBJ2-7, with 13 bases matching TRBD2. CDR1 and CDR2 from the germline V gene are SEHNR and FQNEAQ (reference sequence). The CDR3 loop spans 16 amino acids. After removal of 4 bases from V and 6 bases from J, the junction contained 9 bases not matched to a gene.